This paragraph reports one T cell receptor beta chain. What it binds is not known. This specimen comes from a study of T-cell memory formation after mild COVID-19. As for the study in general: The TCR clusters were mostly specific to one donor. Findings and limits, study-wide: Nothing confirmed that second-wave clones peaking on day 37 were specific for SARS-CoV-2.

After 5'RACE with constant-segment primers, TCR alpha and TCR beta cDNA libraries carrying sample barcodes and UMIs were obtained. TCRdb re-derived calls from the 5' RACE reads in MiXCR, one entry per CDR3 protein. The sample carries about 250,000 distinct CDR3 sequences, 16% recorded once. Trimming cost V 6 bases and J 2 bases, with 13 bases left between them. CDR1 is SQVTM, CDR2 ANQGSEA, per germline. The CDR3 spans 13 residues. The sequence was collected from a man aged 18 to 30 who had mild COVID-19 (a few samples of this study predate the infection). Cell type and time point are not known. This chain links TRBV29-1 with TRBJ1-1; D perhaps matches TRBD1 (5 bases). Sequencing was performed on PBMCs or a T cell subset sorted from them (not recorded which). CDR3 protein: CSVGGVSNTEAFF. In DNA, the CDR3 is TGCAGCGTAGGAGGGGTGAGCAACACTGAAGCTTTCTTT.